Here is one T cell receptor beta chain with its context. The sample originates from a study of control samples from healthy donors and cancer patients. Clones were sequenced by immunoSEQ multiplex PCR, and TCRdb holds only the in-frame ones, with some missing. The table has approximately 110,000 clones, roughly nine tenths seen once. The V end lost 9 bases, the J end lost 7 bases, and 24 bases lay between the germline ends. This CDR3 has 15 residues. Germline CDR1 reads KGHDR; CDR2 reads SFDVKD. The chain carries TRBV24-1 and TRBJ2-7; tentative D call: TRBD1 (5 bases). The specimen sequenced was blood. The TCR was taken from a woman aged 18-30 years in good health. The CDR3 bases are TGTGCCACCGACCCTACCGACAGCGACTTATGGGAGCAGTACTTC. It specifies CATDPTDSDLWEQYF.